A selection of T cell receptor beta chains follows, all from one sample in a study of cytomegalovirus exposure and HLA in healthy donors. Clones were read by immunoSEQ multiplex PCR, and TCRdb kept only the in-frame ones, dropping some. This sample has around 130,000 clones; roughly 72% occur once, and the top ten carry about 1.8%. Input material: PBMCs. The receptor source for this set is a woman aged 50 to 65 in good health and CMV-seronegative. CDR3s include the opening cysteine and the closing phenylalanine or tryptophan. The D gene is left open where the match is weak. Size is stated for part of the rows, as once, few or many counts, or as a class when the clone is expanded.

v_call	cdr3_length	clone_size	d_call	j_call	cdr3_aa	cdr3_nt
TRBV9	15	NA	TRBD2	TRBJ2-1	CASSVSGGSYNEQFF	TGTGCCAGCAGCGTATCGGGAGGATCCTACAATGAGCAGTTCTTC
TRBV6-6	15	few	TRBD1	TRBJ1-1	CASSYFITGETEAFF	TGTGCCAGCAGTTACTTCATAACAGGGGAGACTGAAGCTTTCTTT
TRBV5-1	15	NA	NA	TRBJ1-1	CATSLIGSGNTEAFF	TGCGCCACATCATTAATAGGGAGTGGAAACACTGAAGCTTTCTTT
TRBV5-4	16	NA	NA	TRBJ2-1	CASSLWRASSYNEQFF	TGTGCCAGCAGCTTGTGGCGGGCCAGCTCCTACAATGAGCAGTTCTTC
TRBV5-1	15	once	NA	TRBJ2-1	CASSLGGVPSNEQFF	TGCGCCAGCAGCTTGGGTGGAGTACCATCCAATGAGCAGTTCTTC
TRBV9	15	NA	TRBD1	TRBJ1-2	CASSVEDRGGNGYTF	TGTGCCAGCAGCGTAGAAGACAGGGGCGGAAATGGCTACACCTTC
TRBV6-1	14	NA	NA	TRBJ1-2	CASSEVRGNHGYTF	TGTGCCAGCAGTGAAGTCCGGGGGAATCATGGCTACACCTTC
TRBV11-1	15	few	TRBD1	TRBJ1-1	CASSRPGQGWSEAFF	TGTGCCAGCAGTCGACCGGGACAGGGGTGGTCTGAAGCTTTCTTT
TRBV7-3	18	NA	TRBD1	TRBJ1-3	CASSPFPGTGESGNTIYF	TGTGCCAGCAGCCCCTTCCCCGGGACAGGGGAAAGTGGAAACACCATATATTTT
TRBV30	15	NA	NA	TRBJ2-4	CAWSVRGGSGDIQYF	TGTGCCTGGAGTGTACGCGGAGGGAGTGGAGACATTCAGTACTTC
TRBV19	15	NA	NA	TRBJ2-7	CASSIGSDVAHEQYF	TGTGCCAGTAGTATTGGGAGCGACGTCGCCCACGAGCAGTACTTC
TRBV30	13	NA	NA	TRBJ2-7	CAWSVGGAYEQYF	TGTGCCTGGAGTGTAGGGGGGGCCTACGAGCAGTACTTC
TRBV30	13	NA	NA	TRBJ2-4	CAWEGRAKNIQYF	TGTGCCTGGGAGGGGAGGGCCAAAAACATTCAGTACTTC
TRBV19	13	NA	TRBD1	TRBJ2-3	CASSIQGKDTQYF	TGTGCCAGTAGCATACAGGGGAAAGATACGCAGTATTTT
TRBV5-1	15	NA	NA	TRBJ2-5	CASIRGDKLQETQYF	TGCGCCAGCATACGCGGGGATAAGCTCCAAGAGACCCAGTACTTC
TRBV6-5	14	NA	NA	TRBJ1-2	CASRAIRSNYGYTF	TGTGCCAGCAGGGCGATAAGGAGTAACTATGGCTACACCTTC
TRBV4-1	19	NA	TRBD1	TRBJ2-7	CASSQSGTGAAGGDYEQYF	TGCGCCAGCAGCCAGTCCGGGACAGGGGCGGCGGGAGGAGACTACGAGCAGTACTTC
TRBV30	14	NA	TRBD2	TRBJ2-3	CACGREPGTDTQYF	TGTGCCTGCGGGCGGGAGCCTGGCACAGATACGCAGTATTTT
TRBV20-1	11	NA	NA	TRBJ2-5	CSAQGVETQYF	TGCAGTGCTCAAGGGGTGGAGACCCAGTACTTC
TRBV30	17	NA	TRBD1	TRBJ2-7	CAWSVKGGGQGAGEQYF	TGTGCCTGGAGTGTAAAAGGGGGCGGACAGGGGGCGGGGGAGCAGTACTTC
TRBV9	14	NA	NA	TRBJ1-2	CASSGIGGAWGYTF	TGTGCCAGCAGCGGTATAGGGGGGGCTTGGGGCTACACCTTC
TRBV9	15	NA	NA	TRBJ2-1	CASSVSAELNNEQFF	TGTGCCAGCAGCGTATCAGCGGAACTGAACAATGAGCAGTTCTTC
TRBV21-1	11	NA	NA	TRBJ2-3	CAAEGANTQYF	TGTGCCGCGGAGGGGGCGAATACGCAGTATTTT
TRBV6-1	13	NA	NA	TRBJ1-2	CASSEVSGNGYTF	TGTGCCAGCAGTGAAGTTTCAGGGAATGGCTACACCTTC
TRBV27	14	NA	NA	TRBJ2-1	CASSLGPLSNEQFF	TGTGCCAGCAGTTTGGGGCCGCTATCCAATGAGCAGTTCTTC
TRBV7-3	19	NA	TRBD1	TRBJ1-1	CASSPIPRQGAMMNTEAFF	TGTGCCAGCAGCCCCATCCCCCGGCAGGGGGCTATGATGAACACTGAAGCTTTCTTT
TRBV28	13	once	NA	TRBJ1-1	CASSSGVGTEAFF	TGTGCCAGCAGTTCAGGGGTCGGGACTGAAGCTTTCTTT
TRBV25-1	12	once	NA	TRBJ1-1	CASIGHNTEAFF	TGTGCCAGTATCGGACATAACACTGAAGCTTTCTTT
TRBV5-5	13	NA	NA	TRBJ1-3	CASSRTDGNTIYF	TGTGCCAGCAGCCGGACAGACGGAAACACCATATATTTT
TRBV30	13	NA	NA	TRBJ1-1	CACSRDTSTEAFF	TGTGCCTGTTCCCGAGACACATCCACTGAAGCTTTCTTT
TRBV9	11	NA	NA	TRBJ1-2	CASSAGDGYTF	TGTGCCAGCAGCGCAGGGGATGGCTACACCTTC
TRBV7-9	15	NA	NA	TRBJ1-3	CASSLAGGSGNTIYF	TGTGCCAGCAGCTTAGCAGGGGGCTCTGGAAACACCATATATTTT